What follows are 20 T cell receptor beta chains derived from one specimen sequenced in a study of regulatory T cells in long-lasting Graves disease. Building the TCR beta libraries relied on iRepertoire HTBI primers, and CDR3 regions underwent Arm-PCR. TCRdb re-derived calls from the multiplex PCR reads in MiXCR, one entry per CDR3 protein. The sample lists roughly 300,000 distinct CDR3 sequences; about 20% were seen once. The time point: persistent/refractory GD, antithyroid drugs over 5 years with positive TRAb. The TCR library was made from RNA extracted from PBMCs. This sample comprised peripheral blood mononuclear cells (PBMCs), obtained when the disease was refractory, from a patient treated with antithyroid drugs. The receptors shown here come from a female donor with Graves disease.

This clonotype showed up many times. The chain uses TRBV5-1 and TRBJ2-7, with D possibly being TRBD1 or TRBD2 (5 bases each). CDR3 size: 13 residues. CDR1 is SGHRS, CDR2 YFSETQ, per germline. The V end lost 0 bases, the J end lost 6 bases, and 10 bases lay between the germline ends. DNA of the CDR3: TGCGCCAGCAGCTTGGGGGACGAACGCGAGCAGTACTTC. Its translation is CASSLGDEREQYF.

This clonotype has a count of ten or more. This chain links TRBV3-1 with TRBJ2-7; a weak D match, TRBD1 (6 bases). Per germline, CDR1 LGHDT and CDR2 YNNKEL (reference sequence). V lost 8 bases and J lost 3, with 11 bases in between. CDR3 length equals 12 residues. The CDR3 loop is CASGRGSYEQYF. Here the CDR3 DNA reads TGTGCCAGCGGCAGGGGCAGCTACGAGCAGTACTTC.

This clonotype was recorded a few times. This may stem from a read error, because a much larger clone lies one nucleotide away. The chain is built from TRBV12-3 or TRBV12-4 and TRBJ2-5; 7 positions agree with TRBD1. V lost 6 bases and J lost 1; bases outside the gene matches: 5. The CDR3 is 14 amino acids. CDR3 sequence (DNA): TGTGCCAGCAGCATCGGACAGGCCCAAGAGACCCAGTACTTC. Residues: CASSIGQAQETQYF.

To note about this clonotype: This may be a read error, as it is one base from a much larger clone. The chain recombines TRBV11-2 with TRBJ2-7; D remains unclear. Germline loops: CDR1 SGHAT, CDR2 FQNNGV. The CDR3 length is 12 residues. For the CDR3, the DNA is TGTCCCAGCAGCTTAGATCGGCGGCCTGAGTACTTC. Its translation: CPSSLDRRPEYF.

The V call is TRBV28, the J call TRBJ2-5, with 11 bases aligning to TRBD2. CDR1 is MDHEN, CDR2 SYDVKM, per germline. The length of the CDR3 is 15 residues. After removal of 7 bases from V and 4 bases from J, the junction contained 8 bases not matched to a gene. The CDR3 is CASTTSGRSGETQYF. The CDR3 coding sequence is TGTGCCAGCACCACTAGCGGGAGATCGGGAGAGACCCAGTACTTC.

This clonotype appeared many times. The rearrangement links TRBV6-5 to TRBJ2-4, with D possibly being TRBD1 (6 bases). The CDR3 has 17 amino acids. Germline CDR1 is MNHEY and CDR2 is SVGAGI. V dropped 0 bases and J dropped 8 bases, with 20 bases sitting between them. CDR3: CASSYSVLTGLGDIQYF. The CDR3 DNA reads TGTGCCAGCAGTTACTCGGTTCTGACAGGCCTCGGGGACATTCAGTACTTC.

This clonotype has a count of ten or more. The chain recombines TRBV28 with TRBJ1-1; D uncertain. V lost 5 bases to trimming and J lost 4 bases, with 11 bases between them. The CDR3 has 13 residues. Germline CDR1 MDHEN, CDR2 SYDVKM. CDR3 sequence reads: CASSGGEPTEAFF. CDR3 nucleotide sequence: TGTGCCAGCAGTGGCGGGGAGCCCACTGAAGCTTTCTTT.

Written as DNA, the CDR3 is TGTGCGTCCGTGGCTCAGAACACAGATACGCAGTATTTT. This gives the protein CASVAQNTDTQYF. The chain joins TRBV19 to TRBJ2-3, with D unclear. The CDR3 contains 13 residues. Germline V gene data show CDR1 as LNHDA and CDR2 as SQIVND (reference sequence).

The table lists this clonotype with a few counts. The rearrangement links TRBV15 to TRBJ2-7, with a possible D match to TRBD1 (6 bases). The germline V gene has CDR1 LNHNV and CDR2 YYDKDF (reference sequence). The CDR3 is made up of 11 amino acids. Trimming left V 8 bases short and J 6 bases short, with 11 bases between. CDR3 coding DNA: TGTGCCACCTCGGACAGCTCCGAGCAGTACTTC. Translating it yields CATSDSSEQYF. Using reference TRBV15 and TRBJ2-7 for the parts outside the CDR3, the full variable domain is DAMVIQNPRYQVTQFGKPVTLSCSQTLNHNVMYWYQQKSSQAPKLLFHYYDKDFNNEADTPDNFQSRRPNTSFCFLDIRSPGLGDTAMYLCATSDSSEQYFGPGTRLTVT.

This clonotype was found many times. V gene TRBV29-1 combines with J gene TRBJ2-2; no definite D call. Germline V gene data show CDR1 as SQVTM and CDR2 as ANQGSEA. With 4 bases removed from V and 7 bases from J, the gap between germline ends came to 13 bases. The CDR3 is 13 amino acids. Written as DNA, the CDR3 is TGCAGCGTTGGGCCCTCAGGCGACGGGGAGCTGTTTTTT. It is translated as CSVGPSGDGELFF.

The V gene is TRBV11-2, the J gene TRBJ1-5; D gene unclear. The CDR3 length is 12 residues. V was pared by 6 bases and J by 7 bases, with 10 bases between. Germline-derived CDR1 and CDR2 are SGHAT and FQNNGV. For the CDR3, the DNA is TGTGCCAGCAGTTTTCTGGGACAGCCCCAGCATTTT. It translates to CASSFLGQPQHF. Variable domain in full (rest from reference TRBV11-2 and TRBJ1-5): EAGVAQSPRYKIIEKRQSVAFWCNPISGHATLYWYQQILGQGPKLLIQFQNNGVVDDSQLPKDRFSAERLKGVDSTLKIQPAKLEDSAVYLCASSFLGQPQHFGDGTRLSIL.

This clonotype occurred a few times. The V gene is TRBV6-1, the J gene TRBJ1-1, with D maybe TRBD1 (6 bases). Trimming removed 6 bases from V and 8 bases from J, with 10 bases in between. The CDR3 is 11 residues long. CDR1 is MNHNS and CDR2 is SASEGT in the germline V gene. The CDR3 spells CASRFTGEAFF. CDR3 DNA sequence: TGTGCCAGCAGGTTTACAGGGGAAGCTTTCTTT.

This clonotype has just a few counts. The chain employs TRBV28 and TRBJ2-3; D remains ambiguous. Germline assignment: CDR1 MDHEN and CDR2 SYDVKM. V lost 5 bases and J 0 bases, leaving 9 bases between the germline ends. The CDR3 is 14 residues long. The chain's CDR3 is CASSGFPSTDTQYF. CDR3 DNA sequence: TGTGCCAGCAGTGGTTTTCCTAGCACAGATACGCAGTATTTT.

This clonotype showed up many times. The rearrangement uses TRBV28 and TRBJ1-5; possibly TRBD1 for D (5 bases). This CDR3 is built from 16 residues. The V gene lost 6 bases and the J gene lost 0 bases, with 15 bases spanning the gap. In germline, CDR1 is MDHEN, CDR2 SYDVKM. The CDR3 spells CASRSGGGYSNQPQHF. The CDR3 bases are TGTGCCAGCAGATCGGGGGGAGGTTATAGCAATCAGCCCCAGCATTTT.

This clonotype was detected many times. The rearrangement uses TRBV13 and TRBJ2-7; 9 bases are a match to TRBD1. The CDR3 consists of 15 residues. V gave up 0 bases and J gave up 2 bases; unmatched junction bases: 2. The germline gives CDR1 PRHDT, CDR2 FYEKMQ (reference sequence). Written as DNA, the CDR3 is TGTGCCAGCAGCTTAGGGGGACAGGGACCCTACGAGCAGTACTTC. As protein: CASSLGGQGPYEQYF.

There are a few counts of this clonotype. The rearrangement joins TRBV6-1 to TRBJ1-1; D is unresolved. V dropped 2 bases and J dropped 0 bases, with 22 bases sitting between them. There are 19 residues in the CDR3. Germline values: CDR1 MNHNS, CDR2 SASEGT. The CDR3 DNA follows: TGTGCCAGCAGTGAACTCCCCCCTTTGACAACAGTTATGAACACTGAAGCTTTCTTT. Its translation is CASSELPPLTTVMNTEAFF.

This rearrangement joins TRBV7-9 to TRBJ2-3; no clear D gene. Trimming pared 5 bases from V and 5 bases from J, leaving 11 bases between. Germline V CDR1 and CDR2: SEHNR, FQNEAQ (reference sequence). The CDR3 totals 13 residues. The CDR3 nucleotides read TGTGCCAGCAGCCCTCCGCCTCTAGATACGCAGTATTTT. It is translated as CASSPPPLDTQYF.

This clonotype was counted ten times or more. The V gene is TRBV7-2, the J gene TRBJ1-2; unclear D gene. This CDR3 has 16 amino acids. Trimming stripped 1 base from V and 2 bases from J, with 14 bases between. CDR1 and CDR2 (germline): SGHTA, FQGNSA. The CDR3 protein is CASSLGGPPRNYGYTF. The CDR3 DNA reads as TGTGCCAGCAGCTTAGGAGGACCCCCCCGCAACTATGGCTACACCTTC.

There are a few counts of this clonotype. The chain combines TRBV6-1 with TRBJ1-1; 9 bases match TRBD1. V shed 2 bases and J 6 bases; nucleotides not matched to a gene: 4. CDR1 is MNHNS, CDR2 SASEGT, per germline. CDR3 length equals 14 residues. As DNA, the CDR3 is TGTGCCAGCAGTGAAATGGGACAGGGAGCTGAAGCTTTCTTT. It is translated as CASSEMGQGAEAFF.

The table lists this clonotype with many counts. This rearrangement joins TRBV6-1 to TRBJ1-1; the D is unclear. With 8 bases removed from V and 0 bases from J, the gap between germline ends came to 19 bases. Germline V gene lookup returns CDR1 MNHNS and CDR2 SASEGT. The CDR3 is 16 residues long. The DNA of the CDR3 is TGTGCCAGCGTGATGGGTACGGGGTACATGAACACTGAAGCTTTCTTT. Its translation is CASVMGTGYMNTEAFF.